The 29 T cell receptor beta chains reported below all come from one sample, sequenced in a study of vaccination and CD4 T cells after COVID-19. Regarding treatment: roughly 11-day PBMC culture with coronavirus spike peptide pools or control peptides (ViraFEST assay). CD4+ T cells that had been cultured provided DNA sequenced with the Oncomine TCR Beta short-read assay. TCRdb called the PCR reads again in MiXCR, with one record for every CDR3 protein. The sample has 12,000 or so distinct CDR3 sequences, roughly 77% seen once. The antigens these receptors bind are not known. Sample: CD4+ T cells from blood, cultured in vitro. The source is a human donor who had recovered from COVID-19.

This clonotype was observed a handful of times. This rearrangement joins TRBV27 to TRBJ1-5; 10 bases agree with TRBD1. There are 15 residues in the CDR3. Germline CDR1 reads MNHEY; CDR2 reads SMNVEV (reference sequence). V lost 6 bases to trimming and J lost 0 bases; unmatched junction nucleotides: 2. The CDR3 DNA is TGTGCCAGCAGGACAGGGGGCTATAGCAATCAGCCCCAGCATTTT. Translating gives CASRTGGYSNQPQHF.

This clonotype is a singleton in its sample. The CDR3 sequence: CASSGDSFMNTEAFF. For the CDR3, the DNA is TGTGCCAGCAGTGGGGACAGCTTCATGAACACTGAAGCTTTCTTT. The V and J genes are TRBV6-4 and TRBJ1-1; 7 bases map to TRBD1. Germline V CDR1 and CDR2: MRHNA, SNTAGT. Unmatched junction bases numbered 5, after V lost 4 bases and J lost 0 bases. This CDR3 has 15 residues.

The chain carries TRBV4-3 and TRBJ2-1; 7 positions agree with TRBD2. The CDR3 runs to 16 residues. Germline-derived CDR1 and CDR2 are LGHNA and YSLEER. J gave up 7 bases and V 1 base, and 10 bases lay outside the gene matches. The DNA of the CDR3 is TGCGCCAGCAGCCAAGGTATGGGGGAGGGCCGGAATGAGCAGTTCTTC. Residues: CASSQGMGEGRNEQFF.

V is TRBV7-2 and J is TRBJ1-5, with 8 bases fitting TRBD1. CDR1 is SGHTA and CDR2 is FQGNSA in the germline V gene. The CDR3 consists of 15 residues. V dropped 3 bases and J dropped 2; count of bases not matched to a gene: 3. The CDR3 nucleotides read TGTGCCAGCAGCTTGGACAGGGCGGGCAATCAGCCCCAGCATTTT. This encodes CASSLDRAGNQPQHF.

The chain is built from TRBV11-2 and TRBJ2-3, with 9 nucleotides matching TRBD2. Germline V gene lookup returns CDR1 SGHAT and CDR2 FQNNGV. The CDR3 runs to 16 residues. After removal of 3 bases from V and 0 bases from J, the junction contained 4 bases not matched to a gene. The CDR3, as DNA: TGTGCCAGCAGCTTCTCTAGCGGGACTAGCACAGATACGCAGTATTTT. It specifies CASSFSSGTSTDTQYF. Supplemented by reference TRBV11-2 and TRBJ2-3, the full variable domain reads EAGVAQSPRYKIIEKRQSVAFWCNPISGHATLYWYQQILGQGPKLLIQFQNNGVVDDSQLPKDRFSAERLKGVDSTLKIQPAKLEDSAVYLCASSFSSGTSTDTQYFGPGTRLTVL.

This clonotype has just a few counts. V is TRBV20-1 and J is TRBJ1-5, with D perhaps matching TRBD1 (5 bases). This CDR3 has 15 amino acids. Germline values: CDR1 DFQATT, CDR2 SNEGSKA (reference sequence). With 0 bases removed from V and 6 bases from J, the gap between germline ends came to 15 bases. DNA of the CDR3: TGCAGTGCTAGAGATCGCGGGCAGGGTGGTCAGCCCCAGCATTTT. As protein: CSARDRGQGGQPQHF.

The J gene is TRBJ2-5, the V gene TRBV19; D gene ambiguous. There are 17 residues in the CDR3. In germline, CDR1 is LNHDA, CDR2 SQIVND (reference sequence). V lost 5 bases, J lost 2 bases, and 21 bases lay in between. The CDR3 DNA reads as TGTGCCAGTAGTTCTCCTAGTTGGTACGGCAGTCAAGAGACCCAGTACTTC. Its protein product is CASSSPSWYGSQETQYF.

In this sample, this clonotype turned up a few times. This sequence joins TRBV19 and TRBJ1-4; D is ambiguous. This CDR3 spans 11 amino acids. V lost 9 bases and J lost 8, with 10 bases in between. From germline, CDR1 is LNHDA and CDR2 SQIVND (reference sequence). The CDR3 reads CASKVGEKLFF. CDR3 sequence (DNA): TGTGCCAGCAAAGTCGGCGAAAAACTGTTTTTT.

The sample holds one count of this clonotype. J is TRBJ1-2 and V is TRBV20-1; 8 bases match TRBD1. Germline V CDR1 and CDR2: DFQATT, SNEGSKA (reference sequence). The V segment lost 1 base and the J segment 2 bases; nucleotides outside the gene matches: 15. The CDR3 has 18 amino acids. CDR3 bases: TGCAGTGCTAGAGGGGGTTCCCCGACAGGGGAGGAAAACTATGGCTACACCTTC. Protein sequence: CSARGGSPTGEENYGYTF.

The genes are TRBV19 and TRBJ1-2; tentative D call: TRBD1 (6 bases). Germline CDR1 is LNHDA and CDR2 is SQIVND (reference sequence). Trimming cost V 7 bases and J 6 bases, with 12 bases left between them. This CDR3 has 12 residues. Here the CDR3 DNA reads TGTGCCAGTACCATCACAGGGAATGGCTACACCTTC. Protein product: CASTITGNGYTF.

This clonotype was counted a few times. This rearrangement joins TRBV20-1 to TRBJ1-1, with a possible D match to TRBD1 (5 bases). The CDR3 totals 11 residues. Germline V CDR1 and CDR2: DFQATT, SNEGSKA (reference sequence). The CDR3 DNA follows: TGCAGGGGGGTCCTAAACACTGAAGCTTTCTTT. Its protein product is CRGVLNTEAFF.

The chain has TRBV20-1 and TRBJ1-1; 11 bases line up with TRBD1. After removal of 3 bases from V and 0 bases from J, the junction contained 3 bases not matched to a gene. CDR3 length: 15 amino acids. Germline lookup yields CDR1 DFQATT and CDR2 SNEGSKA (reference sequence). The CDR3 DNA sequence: TGCAGTGCTAGGGGGACAGGGGGAATGAACACTGAAGCTTTCTTT. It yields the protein CSARGTGGMNTEAFF.

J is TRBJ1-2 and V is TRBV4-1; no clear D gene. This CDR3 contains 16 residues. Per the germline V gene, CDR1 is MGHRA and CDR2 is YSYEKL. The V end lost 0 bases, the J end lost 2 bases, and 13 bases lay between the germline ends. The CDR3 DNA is TGCGCCAGCAGCCAAGACAGCACCTCGAGAAACTATGGCTACACCTTC. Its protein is CASSQDSTSRNYGYTF.

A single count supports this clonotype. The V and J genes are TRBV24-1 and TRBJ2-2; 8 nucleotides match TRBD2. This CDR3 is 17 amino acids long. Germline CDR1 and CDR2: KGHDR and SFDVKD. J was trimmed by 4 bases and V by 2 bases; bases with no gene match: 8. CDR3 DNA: TGTGCCACCAGTGATTCCCCCGGGAGGGCGGTCACCGGGGAGCTGTTTTTT. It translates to CATSDSPGRAVTGELFF.

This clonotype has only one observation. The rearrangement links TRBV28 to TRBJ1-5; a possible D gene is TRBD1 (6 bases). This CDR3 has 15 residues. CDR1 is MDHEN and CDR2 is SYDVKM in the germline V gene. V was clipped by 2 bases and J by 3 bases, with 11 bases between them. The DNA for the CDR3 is TGTGCCAGCAGTTTACGGGGACACTACAATCAGCCCCAGCATTTT. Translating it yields CASSLRGHYNQPQHF.

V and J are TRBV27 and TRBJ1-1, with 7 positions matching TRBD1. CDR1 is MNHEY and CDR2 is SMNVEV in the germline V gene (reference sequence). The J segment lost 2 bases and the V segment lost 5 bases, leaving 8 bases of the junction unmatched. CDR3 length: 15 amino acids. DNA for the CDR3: TGTGCCAGCAGTCTCAAGGGACAGCTCAACACTGAAGCTTTCTTT. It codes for CASSLKGQLNTEAFF.

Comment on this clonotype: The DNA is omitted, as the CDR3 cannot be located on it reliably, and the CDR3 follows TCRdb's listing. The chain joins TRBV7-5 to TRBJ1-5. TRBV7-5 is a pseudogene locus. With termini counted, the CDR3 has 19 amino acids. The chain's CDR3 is CISVPEAPSPTKGNQPQHF.

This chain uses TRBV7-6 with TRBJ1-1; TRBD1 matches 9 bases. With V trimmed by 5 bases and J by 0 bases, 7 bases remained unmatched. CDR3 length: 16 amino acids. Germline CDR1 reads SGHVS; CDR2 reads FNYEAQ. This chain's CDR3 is CASSPGDRVMNTEAFF. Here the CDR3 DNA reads TGTGCCAGCAGCCCAGGGGACAGGGTAATGAACACTGAAGCTTTCTTT.

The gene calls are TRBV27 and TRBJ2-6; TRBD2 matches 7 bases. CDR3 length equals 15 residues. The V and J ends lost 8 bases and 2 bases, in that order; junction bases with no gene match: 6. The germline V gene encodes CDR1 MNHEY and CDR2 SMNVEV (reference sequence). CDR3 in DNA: TGTGCCAGCCCGGCGGGGGAACCTGGGGCCAACGTCCTGACTTTC. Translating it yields CASPAGEPGANVLTF.

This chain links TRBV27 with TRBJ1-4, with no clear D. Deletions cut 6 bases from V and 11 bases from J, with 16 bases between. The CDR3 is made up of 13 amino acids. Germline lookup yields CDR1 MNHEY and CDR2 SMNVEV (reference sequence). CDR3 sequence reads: CASSPSGRWKLFF. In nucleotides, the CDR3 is TGTGCCAGCAGCCCCTCTGGGAGATGGAAACTGTTTTTT.

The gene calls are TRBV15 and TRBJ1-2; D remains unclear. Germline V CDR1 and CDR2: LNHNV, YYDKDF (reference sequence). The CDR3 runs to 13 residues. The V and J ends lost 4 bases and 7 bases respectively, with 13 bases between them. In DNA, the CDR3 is TGTGCCACCAGCACATCCCCCCTGGGTGGCTACACCTTC. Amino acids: CATSTSPLGGYTF.

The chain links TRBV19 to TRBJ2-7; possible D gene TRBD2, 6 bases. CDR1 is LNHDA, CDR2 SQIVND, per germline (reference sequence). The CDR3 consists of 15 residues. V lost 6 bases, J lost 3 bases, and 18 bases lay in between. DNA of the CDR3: TGTGCCAGTAGCCCCCTTTGGGGGGATCACTACGAGCAGTACTTC. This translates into CASSPLWGDHYEQYF.

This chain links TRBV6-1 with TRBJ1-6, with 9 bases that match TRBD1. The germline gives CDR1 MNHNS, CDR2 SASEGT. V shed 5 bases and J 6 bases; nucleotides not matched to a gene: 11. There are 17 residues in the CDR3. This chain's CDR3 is CASSSRTGAVGNSPLHF. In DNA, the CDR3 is TGTGCCAGCAGTAGTCGGACAGGGGCCGTTGGTAATTCACCCCTCCACTTT.

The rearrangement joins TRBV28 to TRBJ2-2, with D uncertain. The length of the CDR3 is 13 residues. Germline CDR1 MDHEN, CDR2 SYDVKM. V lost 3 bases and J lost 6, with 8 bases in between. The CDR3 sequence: CASSLSPPGELFF. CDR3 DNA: TGTGCCAGCAGTTTGAGCCCGCCCGGGGAGCTGTTTTTT.

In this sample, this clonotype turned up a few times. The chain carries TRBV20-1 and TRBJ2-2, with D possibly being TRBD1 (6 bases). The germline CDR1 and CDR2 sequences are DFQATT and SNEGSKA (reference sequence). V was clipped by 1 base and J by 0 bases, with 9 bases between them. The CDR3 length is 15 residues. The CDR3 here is CSARVGQSNTGELFF. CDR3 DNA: TGCAGTGCTAGAGTTGGACAGTCGAACACCGGGGAGCTGTTTTTT.

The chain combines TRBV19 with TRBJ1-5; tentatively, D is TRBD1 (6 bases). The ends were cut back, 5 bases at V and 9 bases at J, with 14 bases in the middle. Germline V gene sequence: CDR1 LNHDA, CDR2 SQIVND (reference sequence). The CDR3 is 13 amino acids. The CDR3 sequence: CASSDRSRGPQHF. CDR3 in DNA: TGTGCCAGTAGTGACAGGTCAAGGGGGCCCCAGCATTTT.

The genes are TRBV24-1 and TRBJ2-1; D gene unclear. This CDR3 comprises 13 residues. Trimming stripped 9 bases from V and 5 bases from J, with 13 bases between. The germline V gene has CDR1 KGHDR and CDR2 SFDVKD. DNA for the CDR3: TGTGCCACCGCTAGGGCCCGCCACAATGAGCAGTTCTTC. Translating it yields CATARARHNEQFF.

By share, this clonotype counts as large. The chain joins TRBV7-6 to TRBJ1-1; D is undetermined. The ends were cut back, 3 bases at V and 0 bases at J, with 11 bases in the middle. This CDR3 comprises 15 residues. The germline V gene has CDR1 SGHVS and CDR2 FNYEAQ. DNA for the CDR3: TGTGCCAGCAGCTTGGCTCTTGGCGTGAACACTGAAGCTTTCTTT. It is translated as CASSLALGVNTEAFF.

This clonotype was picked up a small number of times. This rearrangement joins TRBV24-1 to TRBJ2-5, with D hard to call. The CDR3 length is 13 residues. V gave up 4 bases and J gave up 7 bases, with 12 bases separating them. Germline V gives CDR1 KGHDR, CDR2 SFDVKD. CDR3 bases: TGTGCCACCAGTGAGGATACAGCAGGGACCCAGTACTTC. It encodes CATSEDTAGTQYF.